Listed below are T cell receptor beta chains from one sample, sequenced in a study of cytomegalovirus exposure and HLA in healthy donors. Assay used: immunoSEQ multiplex PCR; TCRdb lists only in-frame clones, some missing. This table holds roughly 330,000 clones, 87% found once. Input material: PBMCs. The source of these receptors is a woman aged 25 to 39 in good health and CMV-seropositive. CDR3s include the opening cysteine and the closing phenylalanine or tryptophan. The D gene is left open where the match is weak. Some rows have no size entry. The others give once, few or many, or a class for an expanded clone.

d_call,v_call,cdr3_length,j_call,clone_size,cdr3_nt,cdr3_aa
TRBD2,TRBV6-1,16,TRBJ2-1,.,TGTGCCAGCAGTGAAGCGGTAGCGGGAGGGTACAATGAGCAGTTCTTC,CASSEAVAGGYNEQFF
TRBD1,TRBV7-3,13,TRBJ1-6,few,TGTGCCAGCAGCTTGGACAGGGCTTCACCCCTCCACTTT,CASSLDRASPLHF
.,TRBV2,15,TRBJ1-5,.,TGTGCCAGCCGGCTGACTCAGGGAGGGGATCAGCCCCAGCATTTT,CASRLTQGGDQPQHF
TRBD2,TRBV9,16,TRBJ2-1,.,TGTGCCAGCAGCGTCGACAGCGGGGGCCTTGTCAATGAGCAGTTCTTC,CASSVDSGGLVNEQFF
TRBD1,TRBV13,11,TRBJ2-7,.,TGTGCCAGCAGCGCGGACAGGGTGCAGTACTTC,CASSADRVQYF
.,TRBV5-3,15,TRBJ2-7,.,TGTGCCAGAAGCCCCCGGGGGTCCCGCTCCTACGAGCAGTACTTC,CARSPRGSRSYEQYF
.,TRBV9,15,TRBJ2-7,once,TGTGCCAGCAGCGTAGGGGGACTGGCCCTCTACGAGCAGTACTTC,CASSVGGLALYEQYF
.,TRBV7-6,14,TRBJ1-3,.,TGTGCCAGCAGCTTAGCTGCCGGCGGAAACACCATATATTTT,CASSLAAGGNTIYF
.,TRBV4-1,16,TRBJ1-5,.,TGCGCCAGCAGCCAAGATCAAGGGACACGCAATCAGCCCCAGCATTTT,CASSQDQGTRNQPQHF
.,TRBV29-1,13,TRBJ2-2,.,TGCAGCGGAGAAACAGGATTCACCGGGGAGCTGTTTTTT,CSGETGFTGELFF
.,TRBV14,16,TRBJ1-2,.,TGTGCCAGCAGCCAAGTAGTGATGGGATTAAACTATGGCTACACCTTC,CASSQVVMGLNYGYTF
TRBD2,TRBV6-1,13,TRBJ2-3,once,TGTGCCAGCATCTGGACTAGGAAGGGTACGCAGTATTTT,CASIWTRKGTQYF
TRBD1,TRBV27,15,TRBJ1-2,.,TGTGCCAGCAGTCCCACGACAGGGGGACTATCTGGCTACACCTTC,CASSPTTGGLSGYTF
TRBD1,TRBV4-2,13,TRBJ1-1,.,TGTGCCAGCTACCGACAGGGGAACACTGAAGCTTTCTTT,CASYRQGNTEAFF
.,TRBV9,13,TRBJ2-5,.,TGTGCCAGCAGCGATGGGGTGGGAGAGACCCAGTACTTC,CASSDGVGETQYF
.,TRBV14,11,TRBJ2-5,.,TGTGCCAGCAGCCAAGCTGGGACCCAGTACTTC,CASSQAGTQYF
.,TRBV7-2,15,TRBJ1-5,.,TGTGCCAGCAGCTTAGGTCCCGCCCCGCCTCAGCCCCAGCATTTT,CASSLGPAPPQPQHF
.,TRBV30,11,TRBJ2-7,.,TGTGCCTGGGTCAGACCCCTGGAGCAGTACTTC,CAWVRPLEQYF
.,TRBV30,12,TRBJ1-5,.,TGTGCCTGGAGCTATAGCAATCAGCCCCAGCATTTT,CAWSYSNQPQHF
.,TRBV7-3,14,TRBJ2-3,.,.,CASSFGQGTDTQYF
TRBD2,TRBV11-2,17,TRBJ2-3,.,TGTGCCAGCAGCTTAGATAGTGGACTAGCGGGGCGGGATACGCAGTATTTT,CASSLDSGLAGRDTQYF
TRBD2,TRBV27,16,TRBJ2-7,.,TGTGCCAGCAGTGCCTATAGCGGGAGGACCGACTACGAGCAGTACTTC,CASSAYSGRTDYEQYF
.,TRBV2,13,TRBJ2-1,.,TGTGCCAGCACCCCCCCAGGTGCGGAAGAGCAGTTCTTC,CASTPPGAEEQFF